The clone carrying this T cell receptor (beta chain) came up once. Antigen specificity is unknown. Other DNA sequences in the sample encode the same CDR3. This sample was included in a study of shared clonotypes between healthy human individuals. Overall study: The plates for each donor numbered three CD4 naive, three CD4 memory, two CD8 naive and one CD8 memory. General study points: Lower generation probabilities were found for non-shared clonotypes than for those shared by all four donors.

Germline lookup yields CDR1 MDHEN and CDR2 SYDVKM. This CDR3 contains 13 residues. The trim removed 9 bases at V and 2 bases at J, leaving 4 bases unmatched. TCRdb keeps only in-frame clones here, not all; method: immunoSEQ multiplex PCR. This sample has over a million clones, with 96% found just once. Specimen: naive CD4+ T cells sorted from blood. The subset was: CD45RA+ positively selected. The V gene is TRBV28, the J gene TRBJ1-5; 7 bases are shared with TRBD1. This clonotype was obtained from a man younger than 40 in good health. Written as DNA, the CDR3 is TGTGCCAGTTTAGGACAGGGCAATCAGCCCCAGCATTTT. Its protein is CASLGQGNQPQHF.